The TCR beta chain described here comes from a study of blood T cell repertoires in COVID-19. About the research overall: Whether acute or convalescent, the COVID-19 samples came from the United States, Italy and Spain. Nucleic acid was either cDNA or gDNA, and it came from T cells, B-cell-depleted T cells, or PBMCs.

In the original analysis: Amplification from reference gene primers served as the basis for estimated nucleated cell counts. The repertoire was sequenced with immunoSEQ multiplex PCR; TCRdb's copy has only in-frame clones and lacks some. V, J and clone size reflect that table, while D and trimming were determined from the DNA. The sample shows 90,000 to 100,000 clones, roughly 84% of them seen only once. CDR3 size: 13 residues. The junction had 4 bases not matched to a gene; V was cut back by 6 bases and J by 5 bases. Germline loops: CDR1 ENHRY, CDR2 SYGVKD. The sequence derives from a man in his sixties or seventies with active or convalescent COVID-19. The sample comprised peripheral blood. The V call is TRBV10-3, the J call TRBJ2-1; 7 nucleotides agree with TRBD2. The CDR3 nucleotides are TGTGCCATCAGGGGAGGGACTCACAATGAGCAGTTCTTC. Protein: CAIRGGTHNEQFF.